Below, 16 T cell receptor beta chains from the same sample are listed, as sequenced in a study of T cells in tuberculosis. Using immunoSEQ multiplex PCR, the repertoire was profiled, and TCRdb retains in-frame clones only, with some absent. The table includes roughly 34,000 clones, 85% to 95% detected once. The sequenced material came from PBMCs. Source of these receptors: a donor under 30 with latent tuberculosis or without tuberculosis infection. Some clones in this sample may be carry-over from other donors' samples.

The CDR3 loop is CASSLLGQGFGQPQHF. CDR3 coding DNA: TGTGCCAGCAGCTTACTTGGACAGGGGTTTGGTCAGCCCCAGCATTTT. The rearrangement joins TRBV7-2 to TRBJ1-5; 9 nucleotides line up with TRBD1. Germline V CDR1 and CDR2: SGHTA, FQGNSA. This CDR3 has 16 residues. V lost 2 bases, J lost 6 bases, and 8 bases stayed unmatched.

The chain recombines TRBV28 with TRBJ2-7; D call uncertain. The CDR3 spans 8 residues. The V end was cut by 11 bases, the J end by 6 bases, with 5 bases between. Germline V gene data show CDR1 as MDHEN and CDR2 as SYDVKM. The CDR3 nucleotides are TGTGCCTCGGGCGAGCAGTACTTC. Its translation: CASGEQYF. Based on the CDR3 plus reference TRBV28 and TRBJ2-7, the full variable domain is DVKVTQSSRYLVKRTGEKVFLECVQDMDHENMFWYRQDPGLGLRLIYFSYDVKMKEKGDIPEGYSVSREKKERFSLILESASTNQTSMYLCASGEQYFGPGTRLTVT.

The chain combines TRBV27 with TRBJ1-2; the match to TRBD1 covers 7 bases. The CDR3 is 17 residues long. J lost 8 bases, V lost 2 bases, and 17 bases had no gene match. Germline CDR1 and CDR2: MNHEY and SMNVEV (reference sequence). The CDR3 DNA follows: TGTGCCAGCAGTTTAAAGGTAGGGGGCGCGTCGGTATACGGCTACACCTTC. Its translation is CASSLKVGGASVYGYTF.

CDR3 protein: CASSRNSGYEQYF. CDR3 nucleotides: TGTGCCAGCAGCCGGAATAGCGGTTACGAGCAGTACTTC. The rearrangement links TRBV11-3 to TRBJ2-7; TRBD2 might be the D (6 bases). Trimming stripped 5 bases from V and 4 bases from J, with 12 bases between. Germline lookup yields CDR1 SGHNT and CDR2 YENEEA. The CDR3 is made up of 13 amino acids.

A few counts support this clone. The chain couples TRBV5-6 to TRBJ1-5; 10 bases are a match to TRBD1. The CDR3 is 13 amino acids. The V gene end was trimmed by 4 bases and the J gene end by 6 bases; junction bases not matched to a gene: 1. Germline CDR1 is SGHDT and CDR2 is YYEEEE. The CDR3 here is CASSRDRGQPQHF. The CDR3 nucleotides are TGTGCCAGCAGCCGGGACAGGGGTCAGCCCCAGCATTTT. Using reference TRBV5-6 and TRBJ1-5 for the parts outside the CDR3, the full variable domain is DAGVTQSPTHLIKTRGQQVTLRCSPKSGHDTVSWYQQALGQGPQFIFQYYEEEERQRGNFPDRFSGHQFPNYSSELNVNALLLGDSALYLCASSRDRGQPQHFGDGTRLSIL.

The chain employs TRBV7-2 and TRBJ2-7; TRBD1 might be the D (6 bases). With 4 bases removed from V and 3 bases from J, the gap between germline ends came to 19 bases. The germline V gene encodes CDR1 SGHTA and CDR2 FQGNSA. The CDR3 consists of 16 residues. In DNA form, the CDR3 reads TGTGCCAGCAGCTCTGGTTTCCTGACAGGAGTCTACGAGCAGTACTTC. This encodes CASSSGFLTGVYEQYF.

This chain links TRBV6-5 with TRBJ2-7; no definite D call. The V end was cut by 4 bases, the J end by 4 bases, with 11 bases between. The CDR3 sequence is 13 residues long. Per germline, CDR1 MNHEY and CDR2 SVGAGI. CDR3 in DNA: TGTGCCAGCAGTTCCCCCTCCGGGTACGAGCAGTACTTC. This sequence encodes CASSSPSGYEQYF.

The chain recombines TRBV12-5 with TRBJ1-5; D perhaps matches TRBD1 (5 bases). V was pared by 0 bases and J by 0 bases, with 15 bases between. Germline loops: CDR1 LGHNT, CDR2 FRNRAP. This CDR3 is built from 18 residues. The CDR3 DNA is TGTGCTAGTGGTTTGGTACTCACAGACAGATATAGCAATCAGCCCCAGCATTTT. It is translated as CASGLVLTDRYSNQPQHF.

J is TRBJ2-1 and V is TRBV2; 9 nucleotides line up with TRBD1. The junction had 13 bases not matched to a gene; V was cut back by 6 bases and J by 7 bases. This CDR3 has 16 amino acids. CDR1 is SNHLY, CDR2 FYNNEI, per germline. As DNA, the CDR3 is TGTGCCAGCAGGTACGCCAAAGACAGGGGGTTGAATGAGCAGTTCTTC. This translates into CASRYAKDRGLNEQFF.

CDR3 region: CASVDFRDSNYGYTF. In DNA form, the CDR3 reads TGTGCCAGCGTAGACTTCCGGGACAGTAACTATGGCTACACCTTC. V and J are TRBV6-1 and TRBJ1-2; the match to TRBD1 covers 7 bases. V dropped 8 bases and J dropped 1; count of bases not matched to a gene: 10. The CDR3 covers 15 residues. Germline V CDR1 and CDR2: MNHNS, SASEGT.

The gene calls are TRBV7-9 and TRBJ1-5; no reliable D call. Trimming removed 5 bases at V and 1 base at J, with 9 bases between. The germline V gene has CDR1 SEHNR and CDR2 FQNEAQ (reference sequence). The length of the CDR3 is 14 residues. The CDR3, as DNA: TGTGCCAGCAGCAGCGGGGAAAGCAATCAGCCCCAGCATTTT. Amino acids: CASSSGESNQPQHF.

The CDR3 bases are TGTGCCAGCAGTGAGGGTATCGGGACTTTAGCCAAAAACATTCAGTACTTC. It encodes CASSEGIGTLAKNIQYF. J is TRBJ2-4 and V is TRBV6-1, with a weak D call TRBD2 (6 bases). The CDR3 covers 17 residues. The germline CDR1 and CDR2 sequences are MNHNS and SASEGT. Deletions cut 3 bases from V and 0 bases from J, with 15 bases between.

The CDR3 here is CASSAREGAKNIQYF. As DNA, the CDR3 is TGTGCCAGCAGCGCCAGGGAAGGTGCCAAAAACATTCAGTACTTC. This chain uses TRBV6-6 with TRBJ2-4, with D maybe TRBD1 (5 bases). The CDR3 is 15 residues long. V dropped 6 bases and J dropped 1 base, with 13 bases sitting between them. CDR1 is MNHNY, CDR2 SVGAGI, per germline (reference sequence).

This chain uses TRBV20-1 with TRBJ1-1; D remains unclear. CDR1 DFQATT and CDR2 SNEGSKA come from the germline V gene (reference sequence). Trimming took off 3 bases at V and 7 bases at J, with 6 bases between the two ends. CDR3 length: 10 residues. The CDR3 sequence is CSARIGEAFF. CDR3 DNA: TGCAGTGCTAGGATCGGTGAAGCTTTCTTT.

The rearrangement links TRBV7-9 to TRBJ2-1, with 9 bases that match TRBD2. This CDR3 region has 16 residues. The germline CDR1 and CDR2 sequences are SEHNR and FQNEAQ (reference sequence). The ends lost 2 bases at V and 5 bases at J; junction bases unmatched: 7. The CDR3 sequence: CASSLLASGANNEQFF. Written as DNA, the CDR3 is TGTGCCAGCAGCTTACTTGCTAGCGGGGCTAACAATGAGCAGTTCTTC.

The V gene is TRBV5-8, the J gene TRBJ2-2; D possibly corresponds to TRBD2 (5 bases). The CDR3 loop spans 16 amino acids. Trimming left V 2 bases short and J 3 bases short, with 14 bases between. Germline V gene lookup returns CDR1 SGHTS and CDR2 YDEGEE. CDR3 in DNA: TGTGCCAGCAGCTTCTACGAGGGAAGGGACACCGGGGAGCTGTTTTTT. It specifies CASSFYEGRDTGELFF.